This T cell receptor (beta chain) originates from a study of tumor-infiltrating lymphocytes in primary liver carcinoma. About the research overall: With diameters of 4.2 to 10 cm, tumors were stage T1-T3 N0M0. Samples yielded about 3.5 to 7.5 million productive TCRbeta reads, similar across tissue types.

Total RNA (around 500 ng) served as template for TCR beta cDNA synthesis primed by a constant-region primer. Generation of the TCR beta libraries relied on three nested multiplex PCR rounds using slightly modified ARM-PCR. PCR rounds one and two used TRBV1-TRBV30 forward primers with a C-beta reverse primer for 10 cycles each. TCRdb re-called the multiplex PCR reads with MiXCR, one entry per CDR3 protein. The sample contains approximately 92,000 distinct CDR3 sequences, 69% of which appear only once. From roughly 20-30 mg of unsorted bulk tissue, DNA and RNA were co-extracted together. The patients lived with chronic HBV infection and had not yet received any treatment. The CDR3 is made up of 16 amino acids. Germline assignment: CDR1 MNHEY and CDR2 SVGAGI. Trimming took off 0 bases at V and 5 bases at J, with 13 bases between the two ends. This clonotype was counted ten times or more.

The specimen sequenced was liver tumor tissue from sampling region 5. Sample subset: tumor region T5, tumor centre. This rearrangement joins TRBV6-5 to TRBJ2-2, with D perhaps matching TRBD1 (7 bases). The source is a woman aged 55-75 years with primary liver carcinoma and hepatitis B virus infection. The CDR3 region has the DNA TGTGCCAGCAGTTACTCCTGGGCAGGGGGGACCGGGGAGCTGTTTTTT. Translating gives CASSYSWAGGTGELFF.